The 21 T cell receptor beta chains below were found in one sample sequenced in a study of blood T cell repertoires in COVID-19 (dated by TCRdb to the early 2020s). The receptor library was made with the immunoSEQ multiplex PCR assay. TCRdb took this table from immuneACCESS and kept in-frame rearrangements with V and J called. Such tables lack part of the clones; where checked against another copy, unresolved V genes explain under half of the gap, and the rest is unexplained. A total of about 52,000 clones appear in this sample, 90% of them only once. Over 2.5% of the sample rests with the top ten. Sequenced sample: peripheral blood. These receptors all stem from a human donor in a cohort sampled during active COVID-19.

The chain combines TRBV7-2 with TRBJ2-1; 9 bases match TRBD2. V lost 3 bases and J lost 9; bases outside the gene matches: 3. The CDR3 has 13 amino acids. Germline CDR1 SGHTA, CDR2 FQGNSA. The CDR3 here is CASSFPSGIEQFF. The CDR3, as DNA: TGTGCCAGCAGCTTCCCTAGCGGGATTGAGCAGTTCTTC. Full variable domain (outside the CDR3, taken from reference TRBV7-2 and TRBJ2-1): GAGVSQSPSNKVTEKGKDVELRCDPISGHTALYWYRQSLGQGLEFLIYFQGNSAPDKSGLPSDRFSAERTGGSVSTLTIQRTQQEDSAVYLCASSFPSGIEQFFGPGTRLTVL.

This clone came up once. This chain links TRBV19 with TRBJ2-1, with D tentatively TRBD1 (6 bases). CDR1 is LNHDA and CDR2 is SQIVND in the germline V gene (reference sequence). With 3 bases removed from V and 5 bases from J, the gap between germline ends came to 11 bases. The CDR3 consists of 14 residues. The DNA for the CDR3 is TGTGCCAGTAGTATTCGGGACACCGACAATGAGCAGTTCTTC. Translation gives CASSIRDTDNEQFF.

This clone has more than one count but fewer than ten. The V gene is TRBV7-9, the J gene TRBJ1-1; TRBD1 might be the D (5 bases). This CDR3 spans 15 amino acids. The V gene lost 5 bases and the J gene lost 5 bases, with 18 bases spanning the gap. Germline lookup yields CDR1 SEHNR and CDR2 FQNEAQ (reference sequence). The CDR3 sequence: CASSPMGRERTEAFF. The CDR3 nucleotides read TGTGCCAGCAGCCCAATGGGGCGGGAGAGGACTGAAGCTTTCTTT.

This chain connects TRBV7-2 to TRBJ1-2, with D unclear. The CDR3 length is 13 residues. Germline-derived CDR1 and CDR2 are SGHTA and FQGNSA. V lost 2 bases to trimming and J lost 6 bases, with 10 bases between them. CDR3 in DNA: TGTGCCAGCAGCTTACAGGCCAGTCATGGCTACACCTTC. Its protein is CASSLQASHGYTF.

The rearrangement links TRBV19 to TRBJ2-5, with a tentative D call TRBD2 (7 bases). Trimming removed 6 bases at V and 2 bases at J, with 13 bases between. Germline V CDR1 and CDR2: LNHDA, SQIVND (reference sequence). CDR3 size: 14 residues. In nucleotides, the CDR3 is TGTGCCAGTAGCAGGGGAGGGGTTCAAGAGACCCAGTACTTC. It specifies CASSRGGVQETQYF.

CDR3: CSVDQNQETQYF. The CDR3 DNA reads as TGCAGCGTTGATCAGAACCAAGAGACCCAGTACTTC. This sequence joins TRBV29-1 and TRBJ2-5; D not certain. Germline V gene lookup returns CDR1 SQVTM and CDR2 ANQGSEA. The CDR3 runs 12 residues. The V and J ends lost 3 bases and 0 bases respectively, with 5 bases between them.

The V gene is TRBV28, the J gene TRBJ1-1; D is perhaps TRBD1 (5 bases). CDR3 length: 12 amino acids. Trimming pared 5 bases from V and 5 bases from J, leaving 9 bases between. Looked up from germline, CDR1 is MDHEN and CDR2 is SYDVKM. DNA for the CDR3: TGTGCCAGCAGTAGGGGATGGACTGAAGCTTTCTTT. It yields the protein CASSRGWTEAFF.

The rearrangement joins TRBV9 to TRBJ2-3; the D gene is possibly TRBD1 (7 bases). The CDR3 spans 16 residues. The V and J ends lost 4 bases and 2 bases respectively, with 17 bases between them. In germline, CDR1 is SGDLS, CDR2 YYNGEE. CDR3 coding DNA: TGTGCCAGCAGCTCACGGGGGACAGCATCCACAGATACGCAGTATTTT. Translating it yields CASSSRGTASTDTQYF.

The V and J genes are TRBV29-1 and TRBJ1-5; TRBD1 matches 8 bases. Trimming cost V 7 bases and J 1 base; bases outside gene matches: 6. The germline CDR1 and CDR2 sequences are SQVTM and ANQGSEA. This CDR3 contains 14 residues. CDR3: CSARTGNSNQPQHF. Here the CDR3 DNA reads TGCAGCGCCAGGACAGGGAACAGCAATCAGCCCCAGCATTTT.

This sequence joins TRBV19 and TRBJ2-2; TRBD1 agrees at 7 bases. Germline CDR1 LNHDA, CDR2 SQIVND (reference sequence). CDR3 length equals 13 residues. V was clipped by 11 bases and J by 2 bases; unmatched bases: 5. The CDR3 protein is CAGGQPNTGELFF. The CDR3 DNA is TGTGCCGGGGGACAGCCCAACACCGGGGAGCTGTTTTTT.

The V gene is TRBV6-5, the J gene TRBJ1-3; 8 nucleotides align to TRBD1. V trimming: 2 bases; J trimming: 5 bases; junction bases outside the gene matches: 8. The CDR3 has 16 residues. From germline, CDR1 is MNHEY and CDR2 SVGAGI. DNA for the CDR3: TGTGCCAGCAGTTACAACATAAGACAGGGGAGAAACACCATATATTTT. Its translation is CASSYNIRQGRNTIYF.

This clone was recorded a few times. The genes are TRBV28 and TRBJ1-6, with D perhaps matching TRBD1 (5 bases). Germline CDR1 reads MDHEN; CDR2 reads SYDVKM. Trimming stripped 5 bases from V and 9 bases from J, with 20 bases between. CDR3 length equals 16 residues. CDR3 loop: CASSGGSGGGGSPLHF. Here the CDR3 DNA reads TGTGCCAGCAGTGGCGGCAGCGGGGGGGGAGGTTCACCCCTCCACTTT.

The rearrangement links TRBV18 to TRBJ2-7; no clear D. The V gene lost 0 bases and the J gene lost 0 bases, with 9 bases spanning the gap. Germline CDR1 is KGHSH and CDR2 is LQKENI. The CDR3 covers 15 residues. For the CDR3, the DNA is TGTGCCAGCTCACCACCACTACTTAGCTCCTACGAGCAGTACTTC. As protein: CASSPPLLSSYEQYF.

The chain recombines TRBV28 with TRBJ2-1; tentative D call: TRBD2 (6 bases). V shed 4 bases and J shed 9 bases, with 13 bases lying between them. There are 13 residues in the CDR3. Germline V gene data show CDR1 as MDHEN and CDR2 as SYDVKM. The CDR3 region has the DNA TGTGCCAGCAGTTCGGCTAGCGTGGGTGAGCAGTTCTTC. This sequence encodes CASSSASVGEQFF.

The chain joins TRBV19 to TRBJ2-1, with D hard to call. V lost 4 bases and J lost 7, with 11 bases in between. The V gene's germline CDR1 is LNHDA and CDR2 SQIVND (reference sequence). The CDR3 has 13 amino acids. CDR3 coding DNA: TGTGCCAGTAGTACGGTTTCCGTTAATGAGCAGTTCTTC. Translation: CASSTVSVNEQFF.

This clone was recorded a few times. The chain has TRBV5-4 and TRBJ2-7; D perhaps matches TRBD1 (6 bases). This CDR3 spans 15 amino acids. The germline V gene has CDR1 SGHNT and CDR2 YYREEE (reference sequence). The V gene lost 5 bases and the J gene lost 6 bases, with 21 bases spanning the gap. The CDR3 nucleotides read TGTGCCAGCAGTCTATCCGGACAGACCTCGGCCGAGCAGTACTTC. Amino acids: CASSLSGQTSAEQYF.

This clone has just a few counts. V is TRBV10-3 and J is TRBJ2-7, with 8 bases lining up with TRBD2. The CDR3 is made up of 15 amino acids. Germline V lookup: CDR1 ENHRY, CDR2 SYGVKD. J gave up 1 base and V 2 bases, and 4 bases lay outside the gene matches. The CDR3 nucleotides are TGTGCCATCAGTGAGACAACTAGCGGATCCTACGAGCAGTACTTC. Protein sequence: CAISETTSGSYEQYF.

The chain is built from TRBV11-2 and TRBJ2-7, with D maybe TRBD2 (6 bases). Trimming removed 5 bases at V and 2 bases at J, with 19 bases between. This CDR3 comprises 16 residues. CDR1 and CDR2 (germline): SGHAT, FQNNGV. CDR3 loop: CASSPRRRDYTYEQYF. The CDR3 DNA reads as TGTGCCAGCAGCCCACGTAGGAGGGATTATACCTACGAGCAGTACTTC. Variable domain in full (rest from reference TRBV11-2 and TRBJ2-7): EAGVAQSPRYKIIEKRQSVAFWCNPISGHATLYWYQQILGQGPKLLIQFQNNGVVDDSQLPKDRFSAERLKGVDSTLKIQPAKLEDSAVYLCASSPRRRDYTYEQYFGPGTRLTVT.

The gene calls are TRBV4-2 and TRBJ1-6, with 9 bases fitting TRBD1. This CDR3 contains 14 residues. The junction had 3 bases not matched to a gene; V was cut back by 5 bases and J by 7 bases. Germline values: CDR1 LGHNA, CDR2 YNFKEQ. The CDR3 region has the DNA TGTGCCAGCAGCAGCGGGACAGGGAATTCACCCCTCCACTTT. The encoded protein is CASSSGTGNSPLHF.

The chain joins TRBV6-5 to TRBJ1-3, with TRBD1 matching over 8 bases. Germline loops: CDR1 MNHEY, CDR2 SVGAGI. This CDR3 has 14 amino acids. Germline trimming cut 10 bases from V and 4 bases from J; bases unmatched to any gene: 9. Here the CDR3 reads CATEYRGSGNTIYF. CDR3 coding DNA: TGTGCCACCGAATACAGGGGGAGCGGAAACACCATATATTTT.

The rearrangement links TRBV11-2 to TRBJ2-4, with D possibly matching TRBD1 (5 bases). CDR1 is SGHAT and CDR2 is FQNNGV in the germline V gene. Between the trimmed V and J ends, which lost 1 base and 0 bases, there was a span of 16 bases. This CDR3 is built from 18 residues. The CDR3 loop is CASSLVGRDRLAKNIQYF. The CDR3 DNA reads TGTGCCAGCAGCTTAGTAGGCAGGGATAGACTAGCCAAAAACATTCAGTACTTC. Based on the CDR3 plus reference TRBV11-2 and TRBJ2-4, the full variable domain is EAGVAQSPRYKIIEKRQSVAFWCNPISGHATLYWYQQILGQGPKLLIQFQNNGVVDDSQLPKDRFSAERLKGVDSTLKIQPAKLEDSAVYLCASSLVGRDRLAKNIQYFGAGTRLSVL.